Sequencing of this T cell receptor (beta chain) was carried out in a study of blood T cell repertoires in COVID-19. The overall study: Acute and convalescent COVID-19 samples came from the United States, Italy and Spain. In each case, the material was cDNA or gDNA derived from T cells, B-cell-depleted T cells, or PBMCs.

Original analysis: Reference gene primer amplification gave estimated nucleated cell counts. Produced via immunoSEQ multiplex PCR; TCRdb's table is partial and in-frame only. V and J calls and clone size are given by that table; D and trimming were obtained from the DNA. The sample carries tens of thousands of clones, roughly 81% recorded once. This clone was detected a few times. This CDR3 comprises 15 residues. CDR1 is MNHNY, CDR2 SVGAGI, per germline (reference sequence). V lost 5 bases, J lost 7 bases, and 17 bases lay in between. Those enrolled in Seattle joined during active infection and were followed longitudinally afterward.

Material for sequencing was peripheral blood. The chain is built from TRBV6-6 and TRBJ1-4, with D maybe TRBD1 (5 bases). This receptor was identified in a man at least 80 years old with COVID-19, enrolled during active disease. In DNA form, the CDR3 reads TGTGCCAGCAGTGCCCTTGGGGGGTGGGGTGAAAAACTGTTTTTT. It translates to CASSALGGWGEKLFF.